Below, 26 T cell receptor beta chains from the same sample are listed, as sequenced in a study of cytomegalovirus exposure and HLA in healthy donors. Vbeta (60) and Jbeta (13) primers were used in the PCR. Using immunoSEQ multiplex PCR, the repertoire was profiled, and TCRdb retains in-frame clones only, with some absent. The sample has roughly 120,000 clones; 65% to 90% are singletons. Source material: PBMCs. The receptors originated from a woman aged 25 to 45 in good health and CMV-seronegative.

The chain has TRBV28 and TRBJ1-2, with TRBD1 identical over 8 bases. Per germline, CDR1 MDHEN and CDR2 SYDVKM. The V and J ends lost 4 bases and 2 bases, in that order; junction bases with no gene match: 6. This CDR3 contains 15 residues. The chain's CDR3 is CASSSAGQVNYGYTF. The CDR3 nucleotides are TGTGCCAGCAGTTCCGCGGGACAGGTCAACTATGGCTACACCTTC.

The gene calls are TRBV9 and TRBJ2-1; TRBD2 matches at 9 bases. The CDR3 sequence is 15 residues long. J was trimmed by 4 bases and V by 0 bases; bases with no gene match: 2. Germline V gene sequence: CDR1 SGDLS, CDR2 YYNGEE. CDR3 residues: CASSVVAGGYNEQFF. CDR3 coding DNA: TGTGCCAGCAGCGTAGTCGCGGGAGGGTACAATGAGCAGTTCTTC.

The chain couples TRBV7-2 to TRBJ1-2, with D possibly matching TRBD1 (6 bases). The CDR3 extends over 13 amino acids. Trimming stripped 1 base from V and 4 bases from J, with 7 bases between. Germline V CDR1 and CDR2: SGHTA, FQGNSA. The CDR3 sequence: CASSLVGGYGYTF. The DNA for the CDR3 is TGTGCCAGCAGCTTAGTAGGGGGCTATGGCTACACCTTC.

The chain combines TRBV6-5 with TRBJ1-6; 7 bases fit TRBD1. This CDR3 is built from 14 residues. The ends lost 7 bases at V and 8 bases at J; junction bases unmatched: 8. The germline CDR1 and CDR2 sequences are MNHEY and SVGAGI. The CDR3 DNA reads as TGTGCCAGCAAAAACCAGGGGGAATATTCACCCCTCCACTTT. This sequence encodes CASKNQGEYSPLHF.

V is TRBV7-2 and J is TRBJ2-7; 7 bases fit TRBD2. CDR3 size: 14 residues. The germline CDR1 and CDR2 sequences are SGHTA and FQGNSA. Germline trimming cut 2 bases from V and 3 bases from J; bases unmatched to any gene: 4. The CDR3 loop reads CASSLRGSFYEQYF. CDR3 nucleotides: TGTGCCAGCAGCTTACGCGGGAGTTTCTACGAGCAGTACTTC.

V gene TRBV19 combines with J gene TRBJ2-4, with TRBD1 identical over 10 bases. Germline V lookup: CDR1 LNHDA, CDR2 SQIVND (reference sequence). The CDR3 loop spans 16 amino acids. Losses at the gene ends were 6 bases for V and 4 bases for J; bases not matched to a gene: 9. Here the CDR3 DNA reads TGTGCCAGTAGAAAGGATCCGGGACAGGGGAAAAACATTCAGTACTTC. It is translated as CASRKDPGQGKNIQYF.

The chain recombines TRBV27 with TRBJ2-7; TRBD2 might be the D (6 bases). Trimming left V 3 bases short and J 1 base short, with 16 bases between. The CDR3 is 16 amino acids. The germline CDR1 and CDR2 sequences are MNHEY and SMNVEV (reference sequence). DNA of the CDR3: TGTGCCAGCAGTTTGGGGAGTGGGACTGTTTCCTACGAGCAGTACTTC. This sequence encodes CASSLGSGTVSYEQYF.

The rearrangement uses TRBV27 and TRBJ1-5, with D possibly being TRBD1 (6 bases). The CDR3 consists of 15 residues. Trimming stripped 6 bases from V and 1 base from J, with 13 bases between. Germline V CDR1 and CDR2: MNHEY, SMNVEV (reference sequence). For the CDR3, the DNA is TGTGCCAGCAGCTCAACAGGGATCAGCAATCAGCCCCAGCATTTT. This gives the protein CASSSTGISNQPQHF.

The genes are TRBV19 and TRBJ1-1, with TRBD1 as a possible D gene (6 bases). The CDR3 spans 15 residues. From germline, CDR1 is LNHDA and CDR2 SQIVND (reference sequence). V was trimmed by 3 bases and J by 0 bases, leaving 11 bases between them. The CDR3 sequence is CASSMRGNMNTEAFF. The CDR3, as DNA: TGTGCCAGTAGTATGAGGGGGAACATGAACACTGAAGCTTTCTTT.

V and J are TRBV9 and TRBJ2-3; possible D gene TRBD2, 5 bases. The V gene lost 2 bases and the J gene lost 2 bases, with 12 bases spanning the gap. This CDR3 is built from 15 residues. CDR1 SGDLS and CDR2 YYNGEE come from the germline V gene. The CDR3 coding sequence is TGTGCCAGCAGCGTCCCAGCGGAGTTCACAGATACGCAGTATTTT. Amino acids: CASSVPAEFTDTQYF.

This clone was detected a few times. The chain links TRBV11-3 to TRBJ2-3; TRBD2 matches at 14 bases. V was clipped by 4 bases and J by 4 bases; unmatched bases: 4. This CDR3 contains 16 residues. The V gene's germline CDR1 is SGHNT and CDR2 YENEEA. The CDR3 here is CASSSRTSGRPDTQYF. The CDR3, as DNA: TGTGCCAGCAGCTCCCGGACTAGCGGGAGGCCAGATACGCAGTATTTT.

J is TRBJ2-1 and V is TRBV5-1; possibly TRBD1 for D (6 bases). The CDR3 covers 16 residues. The V gene lost 4 bases and the J gene lost 2 bases, with 16 bases spanning the gap. CDR1 and CDR2 from the germline V gene are SGHRS and YFSETQ. CDR3 sequence reads: CASSPTTGRAYNEQFF. As DNA, the CDR3 is TGCGCCAGCAGCCCCACCACAGGGCGGGCCTACAATGAGCAGTTCTTC.

This clone showed up just once. The J gene is TRBJ2-7, the V gene TRBV12-1; the table's D call TRBD2 went unverified against the DNA. TRBV12-1 counts as a pseudogene. The CDR3 spans 17 residues. The CDR3, as DNA: TGTGCCAGCAGCTTTGCGAGGCTAGCGGTAAACCTACGTGAGCAGTACTTC. This sequence encodes CASSFARLAVNLREQYF.

The chain carries TRBV5-1 and TRBJ1-1; no definite D call. V was clipped by 4 bases and J by 11 bases, with 18 bases between them. The CDR3 loop spans 13 amino acids. The V gene's germline CDR1 is SGHRS and CDR2 YFSETQ. The CDR3 sequence: CASSASAPSEAFF. In DNA form, the CDR3 reads TGCGCCAGCAGCGCGTCCGCACCCTCCGAGGCTTTCTTT.

This clone was recorded once. The rearrangement joins TRBV7-9 to TRBJ2-2; maybe TRBD2 (5 bases). Germline V CDR1 and CDR2: SEHNR, FQNEAQ (reference sequence). V was pared by 5 bases and J by 4 bases, with 14 bases between. The CDR3 totals 15 residues. The CDR3 DNA reads as TGTGCCAGCAGCGACACTAGAAGTCTCACCGGGGAGCTGTTTTTT. Encoded protein: CASSDTRSLTGELFF.

J is TRBJ2-7 and V is TRBV7-8; D not resolved. The germline V and J ends were trimmed by 2 bases and 0 bases, with 8 bases remaining between them. The CDR3 spans 14 residues. Germline V CDR1 and CDR2: SGHVS, FQNEAQ. The CDR3 coding sequence is TGTGCCAGCAGCTTATTCCCTATCTCCTACGAGCAGTACTTC. Amino acid sequence: CASSLFPISYEQYF.

This chain uses TRBV27 with TRBJ1-5; D not resolved. Deletions cut 3 bases from V and 7 bases from J, with 7 bases between. CDR1 is MNHEY, CDR2 SMNVEV, per germline (reference sequence). The CDR3 is 12 residues long. The CDR3 loop is CASSFSGQPQHF. DNA of the CDR3: TGTGCCAGCAGTTTCTCCGGGCAGCCCCAGCATTTT.

The gene calls are TRBV6-6 and TRBJ2-1, with D possibly being TRBD2 (6 bases). V lost 8 bases and J lost 4, with 9 bases in between. The CDR3 is made up of 12 amino acids. Per the germline V gene, CDR1 is MNHNY and CDR2 is SVGAGI (reference sequence). In DNA, the CDR3 is TGTGCCAGCGGGACTGGGTACAATGAGCAGTTCTTC. It specifies CASGTGYNEQFF.

The J gene is TRBJ2-5, the V gene TRBV4-1, with D possibly TRBD1 on 6 matching bases. Germline lookup yields CDR1 MGHRA and CDR2 YSYEKL. With 3 bases removed from V and 4 bases from J, the gap between germline ends came to 18 bases. There are 16 residues in the CDR3. Here the CDR3 reads CASSHRPDSLGETQYF. The CDR3 nucleotides are TGCGCCAGCAGCCACCGCCCGGACAGCCTGGGAGAGACCCAGTACTTC.

This clone was recorded only once. This chain connects TRBV27 to TRBJ1-1, with D maybe TRBD1 (5 bases). The CDR3 loop spans 13 amino acids. From germline, CDR1 is MNHEY and CDR2 SMNVEV (reference sequence). Between the trimmed V and J ends, which lost 7 bases and 4 bases, there was a span of 13 bases. The CDR3 spells CASTGAGSTEAFF. CDR3 coding DNA: TGTGCCAGCACCGGAGCAGGGTCCACTGAAGCTTTCTTT.

The genes are TRBV19 and TRBJ2-1, with TRBD1 matching 11 bases. CDR1 LNHDA and CDR2 SQIVND come from the germline V gene (reference sequence). V was pared by 1 base and J by 4 bases, with 6 bases of the junction left unmatched. The CDR3 has 17 residues. This CDR3 reads CASSIVLRDRGYNEQFF. Written as DNA, the CDR3 is TGTGCCAGTAGTATAGTTCTCCGGGACAGGGGGTACAATGAGCAGTTCTTC.

The chain employs TRBV6-1 and TRBJ2-7; D possibly corresponds to TRBD2 (7 bases). This CDR3 spans 20 amino acids. Trimming took off 1 base at V and 1 base at J, with 26 bases between the two ends. Germline V gives CDR1 MNHNS, CDR2 SASEGT. The CDR3 sequence is CASSEDGGHGAGVLSYEQYF. The CDR3 coding sequence is TGTGCCAGCAGTGAAGATGGGGGGCATGGGGCGGGAGTACTATCCTACGAGCAGTACTTC.

This clone was counted only a few times. The CDR3 loop reads CASSESTGSYNEQFF. The CDR3 DNA reads TGCGCCAGCAGTGAGTCGACAGGGTCCTACAATGAGCAGTTCTTC. V usage is TRBV10-1 and J usage is TRBJ2-1, with TRBD1 identical over 7 bases. This CDR3 region has 15 residues. With 0 bases clipped from V and 1 base from J, the junction kept 0 bases outside the gene matches. The germline gives CDR1 WNHNN, CDR2 SYGVQD (reference sequence).

With respect to this clone: The same CDR3 is also encoded by other DNA sequences in this sample. V is TRBV7-8 and J is TRBJ1-5, with D possibly being TRBD1 (5 bases). The CDR3 consists of 15 residues. Trimming shortened V by 8 bases and J by 6 bases, and 20 bases separated the two germline ends. CDR1 is SGHVS, CDR2 FQNEAQ, per germline. The CDR3 DNA follows: TGTGCCAGCGGACCGGGCAGGGTCGCAGTTCAGCCCCAGCATTTT. This translates into CASGPGRVAVQPQHF.

This clone came up once. This chain connects TRBV29-1 to TRBJ2-3, with 8 bases aligning to TRBD1. V was clipped by 6 bases and J by 10 bases; unmatched bases: 9. CDR3 length equals 12 residues. In germline, CDR1 is SQVTM, CDR2 ANQGSEA. The CDR3 sequence: CSVSEGQGSQYF. The CDR3 region has the DNA TGCAGCGTCTCTGAAGGACAGGGTTCGCAGTATTTT.

CDR3 sequence (DNA): TGTGCCAGCAGTGACAACAGGGGAGCATCCTACAATGAGCAGTTCTTC. It codes for CASSDNRGASYNEQFF. The V and J genes are TRBV6-4 and TRBJ2-1, with 7 positions matching TRBD1. Per the germline V gene, CDR1 is MRHNA and CDR2 is SNTAGT. The CDR3 sequence is 16 residues long. Trimming took 2 bases from V and 1 from J; bases not matched to a gene: 5.